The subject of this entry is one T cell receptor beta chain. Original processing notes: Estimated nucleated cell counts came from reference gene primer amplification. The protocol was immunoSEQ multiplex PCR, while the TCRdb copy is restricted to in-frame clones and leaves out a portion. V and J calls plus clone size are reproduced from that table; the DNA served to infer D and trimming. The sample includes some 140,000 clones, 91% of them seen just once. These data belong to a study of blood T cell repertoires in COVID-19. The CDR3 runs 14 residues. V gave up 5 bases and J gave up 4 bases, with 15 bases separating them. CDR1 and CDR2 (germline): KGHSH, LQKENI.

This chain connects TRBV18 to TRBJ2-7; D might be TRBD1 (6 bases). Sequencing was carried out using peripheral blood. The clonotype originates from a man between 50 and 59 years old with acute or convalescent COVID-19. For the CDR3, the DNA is TGTGCCAGCTCATTCCAGGGGACGGCGTACGAGCAGTACTTC. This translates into CASSFQGTAYEQYF.